What follows is one T cell receptor (beta chain) and its context. The antigen is undetermined. This sample is drawn from a study of cytomegalovirus exposure and HLA in healthy donors. Study background: The platform used for the 120 validation repertoires matched that of the roughly 670 first-cohort repertoires, a later analysis reported.

The protocol was immunoSEQ multiplex PCR, while the TCRdb copy is restricted to in-frame clones and leaves out a portion. The sample has some 84,000 clones; approximately 91% are singletons. Overall study results and limits: CMV antigen specificity was confirmed in vitro for a few CMV-associated chains. Subsequent analysis found a tendency for first-cohort TCR clusters to co-occur within the 120 or so validation repertoires.

Germline CDR1 reads SQVTM; CDR2 reads ANQGSEA. The CDR3 has 15 residues. The V gene end was trimmed by 4 bases and the J gene end by 6 bases; junction bases not matched to a gene: 13. The sequence was obtained from a young man in good health and CMV-seronegative. The sequencing input was PBMCs. The chain uses TRBV29-1 and TRBJ2-3, with TRBD2 matching over 7 bases. The CDR3 reads CSVGREAGPLDTQYF. The CDR3 nucleotides are TGCAGCGTTGGGAGAGAAGCGGGGCCGCTGGATACGCAGTATTTT.